The clone carrying this TCR beta chain was counted only a few times. Antigen specificity is unknown. This record belongs to a study of cytomegalovirus exposure and HLA in healthy donors. Whole-study findings and limits: Using a false discovery rate of 0.05, a later analysis showed that fewer than 20,000 TCR beta sequences were associated with HLA alleles. In a later analysis, HLA-associated beta chains showed higher expansion and lower generation probabilities than comparable chains. Later genetic work tied a missense DCLRE1C variant to beta-chain V and J trimming.

Germline assignment: CDR1 LGHNA and CDR2 YSLEER. CDR3 length: 15 amino acids. With 2 bases removed from V and 0 bases from J, the gap between germline ends came to 8 bases. The PCR was carried out with 60 Vbeta primers and 13 Jbeta primers. Assay used: immunoSEQ multiplex PCR; TCRdb lists only in-frame clones, some missing. The repertoire holds about 120,000 clones, with about 80% as singletons. The chain has TRBV4-3 and TRBJ1-5, with D unresolved. This clonotype was sampled from a woman aged 45-59 years in good health and CMV-seropositive. Input material: PBMCs. The CDR3 loop is CASSQLLASNQPQHF. Here the CDR3 DNA reads TGCGCCAGCAGCCAACTGTTAGCTAGCAATCAGCCCCAGCATTTT.